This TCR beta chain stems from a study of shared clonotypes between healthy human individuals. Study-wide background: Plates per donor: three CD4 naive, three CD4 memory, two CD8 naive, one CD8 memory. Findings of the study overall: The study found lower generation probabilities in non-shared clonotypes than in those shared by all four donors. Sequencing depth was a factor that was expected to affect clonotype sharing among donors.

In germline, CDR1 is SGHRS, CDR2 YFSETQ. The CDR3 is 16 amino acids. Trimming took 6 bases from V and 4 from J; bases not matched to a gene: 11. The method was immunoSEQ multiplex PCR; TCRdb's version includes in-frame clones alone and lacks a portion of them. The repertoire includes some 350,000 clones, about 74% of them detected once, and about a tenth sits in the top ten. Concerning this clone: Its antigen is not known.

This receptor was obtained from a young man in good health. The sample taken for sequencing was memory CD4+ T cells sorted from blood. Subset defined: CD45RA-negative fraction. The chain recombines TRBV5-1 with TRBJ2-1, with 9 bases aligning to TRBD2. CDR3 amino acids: CASNPSTSGLYNEQFF. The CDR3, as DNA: TGCGCCAGCAACCCCTCCACTAGCGGGTTATACAATGAGCAGTTCTTC.